Included here is one TCR beta chain sequence, with context. This clone was recorded a few times. There is no known antigen for this receptor. The record has no base qualities; no much larger clone is one base away. The cohort comprised 666 healthy bone marrow donors. At the time of sampling, all cohort members were nominally healthy, though unrecorded immune exposures were likely present. Of the 550 to 750 cohort members, approximately 280 had positive CMV serostatus and 350 to 450 had negative CMV serostatus, and CMV serostatus was not recorded for the donor. Every donor gave a peripheral blood sample, and the peripheral blood mononuclear cells from that sample were used for TCR beta sequencing. Genomic DNA was extracted from the blood cell samples with the Qiagen DNeasy Blood Extraction Kit. From the cysteine through the phenylalanine, the CDR3 covers 12 amino acids. Only the CDR3 part of the read is kept: 36 bases, read in frame from the first base. V drops 3 bases and J drops 0 bases, leaving 2 bases in between. CDR1 MGHDK and CDR2 SYGVNS were looked up in the germline V gene.

The sample originates from a study of cytomegalovirus exposure and HLA in healthy donors (dated by TCRdb to about 2017). For the wider study: In an earlier analysis of about 560 of the donors, under 300 Gb of sequence data and 100 million or so unique TCR beta sequences from about 179 million T cells were reported. High-throughput TCR immunosequencing, statistical association of individual TCRs with disease status, and machine learning were combined to predict cytomegalovirus infection status. Donor age, sex, ethnicity and CMV serostatus were compiled together with the repertoire data. The study aimed to test whether cataloging public T cell receptors could reveal signatures of past pathogen exposure. A later genetic analysis used genome-wide SNP genotypes for 398 of the 666 donors, treating that subset as a discovery cohort. On average, around 240,000 unique TCR beta nucleotide sequences were sequenced per donor among 398 genotyped donors of the cohort, with 15% to 20% of those sequences being non-productive. In an earlier analysis of more than 550 of the donors, high-throughput TCR beta sequencing was used to judge whether each TCR beta V gene segment behaved as functional or pseudogenic. Class I and class II HLA loci were covered by the typing at four-digit resolution. Typing coverage varied by locus: roughly 629-640 donors for A, B, C, DRB1 and DQB1; roughly 510 for DQA1; more than 600 for DPA1; 450 to 480 for DPB1. In addition to the first cohort of 650 to 750 subjects, a separate validation cohort of under 150 different subjects was used. An early release that covered some 640 HLA-typed donors contained about 300 gigabases of sequencing data and about 84 million unique TCR sequences. The T cell repertoires of 666 subjects were profiled by immunosequencing and related to cytomegalovirus serostatus. Rather than drawing on any new phenotypic data, the later analysis identified candidate immune exposures from TCR beta sequences and the way those sequences occurred across donors. A later analysis re-examined previously published TCR beta repertoires from just over 650 donors and added high-resolution HLA genotyping to investigate patterns of TCR occurrence. Every discovery cohort repertoire had been produced on one sequencing platform. Among the roughly 370 genotyped donors, around 81% belonged to the genetic ancestry cluster associated with self-reported Caucasian donors. Roughly 5 DR-DQ haplotypes were handled as single units for association and clustering, since linkage in the cohort was strong. Overall results and qualifications from the work: The earlier analysis of around 600 of the donors excluded some 15 rarely observed V segments, including chromosome 9 orphons, because counts were too low. In a later analysis, most CMV-associated TCR beta chains were found to appear HLA-restricted, with HLA associations seemingly driven largely by CMV exposure. A later genetic analysis reported fewer N-insertions in productive TCRs among donors in an Asian-associated ancestry cluster than the roughly 690-donor mean. According to a later analysis, parvovirus B19, influenza, CMV and Epstein-Barr virus appeared linked to several top co-occurrence clusters. A group of highly shared sequence variants was considered likely to be a technical artifact of the sequencing pipeline. In the study, some 180 TCR beta chains were listed as associated with cytomegalovirus. According to a later analysis, TCR association rates differed among HLA loci, with DRB1 alleles showing the most associated TCRs and HLA-C alleles showing the fewest. The presence/absence analyses assumed that sequencing depth was roughly uniform across donors, and that assumption may not be true. The authors suggested that the approach could potentially be extended to other disease states and immunological phenotypes. Three of the identified cytomegalovirus-associated TCR beta chains were confirmed in vitro to be specific for cytomegalovirus antigens. The classifier was reported to diagnose cytomegalovirus status with high specificity and sensitivity in both the original and validation cohorts. A further reported finding was that TCR beta sequences accurately predicted the HLA-A and HLA-B alleles for most subjects in the first cohort. Compared with equally common non-associated chains, HLA-associated TCR beta chains in a later analysis were more clonally expanded and had lower generation probabilities. The cohort was sequenced for TCR beta chains only, and without alpha or paired-chain data the features that could be detected were limited. Some IMGT-functional V segments, including TRBV6-2 and TRBV6-3, could not be told apart with the 87-base-pair reads, so those segments were excluded. Because HLA typing was missing for some donors at each locus, association tests included only the typed subset. In a later analysis, around 17,000 TCR beta sequences were associated with specific HLA alleles at a false discovery rate of 0.05. V-gene and J-gene trimming of TCR beta chains was associated with a missense DCLRE1C variant in a later genetic analysis, and the association was replicated in an independent cohort. Strong co-occurrence of HLA alleles, especially DR and DQ, made assigning TCR associations to individual alleles difficult. Across donors, most TCR sequences were observed very rarely, whereas some public TCRs were present in many individuals. Linkage disequilibrium might explain the correlated functional status among segregating V segments, but an unknown experimental factor could not be excluded. The only immune exposure information available for the cohort was CMV serostatus. In an earlier analysis of some 500 of the donors, most TCR beta V segments appeared in productive rearrangements about 87% or about 30% of the time, broadly matching IMGT annotations.

Library prep was done by the immunoSEQ multiplex PCR assay. A mixture of 60 forward primers for TCR Vbeta segments and 13 reverse primers for TCR Jbeta segments was used in the multiplex PCR. The CDR3 region of rearranged TCR beta genes was amplified from genomic DNA with a multiplex PCR assay. On the Illumina HiSeq System, the amplified TCR beta libraries were sequenced as 87-base-pair reads. The paper's data handling went like this. A later analysis counted approximately 84 million unique TCR beta chains across the 550 to 800 repertoires, and approximately 11 million of these chains were shared by at least two donors. To remove PCR and sequencing errors, raw reads were error-corrected and collapsed into unique sequences using a nearest-neighbor algorithm that merged closely related sequences. Alignment of CDR3 sequences to IMGT reference sequences was used to assign V, D and J gene segments. Each retained sequence needed at least a six-nucleotide match to both a V gene segment and a J gene segment. A rearrangement counted as productive if the CDR3 had no stop codons and remained in frame with V and J, and every other rearrangement counted as non-productive. Following IMGT convention, CDR3 was defined as the stretch from the second conserved V-encoded cysteine to the conserved J-encoded phenylalanine. Sequences without an unambiguous match to a single V gene segment were excluded from the earlier analysis of approximately 600 of the donors. An earlier analysis of 500 to 600 of the donors classified V segments as functional when productive rearrangements were above 56.7% and as segregating when the standard deviation between donors was above 5%. A statistical classification framework was built to diagnose cytomegalovirus status from the catalog of TCR beta chain sequences. A later analysis assigned V and J genes by comparing TCR nucleotide sequences with IMGT/GENE-DB human TR gene sequences. Using the TCRdist pipeline, a later analysis assigned CDR3 sequences along with most-parsimonious VDJ recombination scenarios. A later analysis defined each TCR beta chain by its CDR3 amino acid sequence plus V-gene family, and excluded reads lacking a unique V-gene family. As a way to deal with suspected cross-contamination and a sequencing artifact, a later analysis dropped roughly 620 nucleotide sequences that were highly shared and had low generation probability. In a later analysis, a clonal expansion index was calculated for each public chain from normalized within-repertoire ranks of inferred template counts. A later analysis computed generation probabilities with a VDJ recombination model fitted to out-of-frame rearrangements, and checked the results against IGoR. Hypergeometric tests were used in a later analysis to score TCR-TCR, TCR-HLA and TCR-CMV co-occurrence, with a repertoire-size bias correction applied to the TCR pairs. In a later analysis, false discovery rates were estimated by permuting HLA or CMV assignments 20 times. In a later analysis, co-occurring TCRs were grouped using DBSCAN, and TCRdist sequence similarity was added for clustering within HLA-allele-positive subsets. Repertoires with fewer than 30,000 or more than 120,000 public chains, plus five repertoires with anomalous nucleotide sharing, were excluded from co-occurrence clustering. This immuneACCESS table, as held by TCRdb, lists in-frame sequences with V and J called but not all clones. Of the missing ones, under half trace to an unresolved V gene in checked studies; the others have no known cause. V and J calls and clone size follow that table, whereas D and trimming were derived from the DNA. The sample has over 130,000 clones on record, 70% to 80% of them singletons. 3.5% to 4.5% of the sample is in the top ten clones.

The receptor was isolated from a human donor in good health. The chain links TRBV25-1 with TRBJ1-2, with the D gene call left open. Material for sequencing was PBMCs. The CDR3 loop reads CASSDTNYGYTF. The DNA reads as follows: TGTGCCAGCAGTGACACTAACTATGGCTACACCTTC.